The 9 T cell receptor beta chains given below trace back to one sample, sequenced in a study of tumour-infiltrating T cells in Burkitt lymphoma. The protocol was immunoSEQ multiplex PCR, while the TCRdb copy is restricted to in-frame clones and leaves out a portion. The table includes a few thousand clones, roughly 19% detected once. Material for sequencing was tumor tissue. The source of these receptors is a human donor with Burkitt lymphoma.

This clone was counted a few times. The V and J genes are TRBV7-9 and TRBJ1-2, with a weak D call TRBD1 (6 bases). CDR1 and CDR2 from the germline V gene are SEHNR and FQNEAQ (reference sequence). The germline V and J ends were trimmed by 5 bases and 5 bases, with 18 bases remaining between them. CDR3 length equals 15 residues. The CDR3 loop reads CASSPAGGQTYGYTF. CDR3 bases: TGTGCCAGCAGCCCGGCGGGAGGACAGACTTATGGCTACACCTTC.

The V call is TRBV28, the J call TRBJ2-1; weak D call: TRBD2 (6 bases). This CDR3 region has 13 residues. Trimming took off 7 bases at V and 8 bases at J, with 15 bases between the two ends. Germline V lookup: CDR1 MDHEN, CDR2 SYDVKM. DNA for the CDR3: TGTGCCAGCAATCGGCTAGCGAGCGATGAGCAGTTCTTC. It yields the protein CASNRLASDEQFF. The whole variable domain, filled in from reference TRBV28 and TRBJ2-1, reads DVKVTQSSRYLVKRTGEKVFLECVQDMDHENMFWYRQDPGLGLRLIYFSYDVKMKEKGDIPEGYSVSREKKERFSLILESASTNQTSMYLCASNRLASDEQFFGPGTRLTVL.

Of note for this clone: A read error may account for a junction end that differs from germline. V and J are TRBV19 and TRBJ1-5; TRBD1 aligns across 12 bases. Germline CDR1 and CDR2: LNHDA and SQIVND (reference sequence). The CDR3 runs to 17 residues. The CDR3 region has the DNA TGTGCTAGTAGTCCAGCTTGGGACAGGGGGCGGGAGCAGCCCCAGCATTTT. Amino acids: CASSPAWDRGREQPQHF.

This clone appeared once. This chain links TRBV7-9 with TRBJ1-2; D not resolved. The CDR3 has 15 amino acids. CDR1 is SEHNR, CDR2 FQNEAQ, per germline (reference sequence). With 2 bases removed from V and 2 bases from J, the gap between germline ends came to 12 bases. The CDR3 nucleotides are TGTGCCAGCAGCTTAACAGCGGCCCAAAACTATGGCTACACCTTC. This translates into CASSLTAAQNYGYTF.

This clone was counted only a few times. Here the CDR3 reads CASSSLTSGDRETQYF. For the CDR3, the DNA is TGTGCCAGCAGCTCCTTGACTAGCGGGGATCGGGAGACCCAGTACTTC. V is TRBV7-9 and J is TRBJ2-5; 11 bases are shared with TRBD2. The J segment lost 5 bases and the V segment lost 4 bases, leaving 9 bases of the junction unmatched. CDR1 is SEHNR and CDR2 is FQNEAQ in the germline V gene (reference sequence). The CDR3 runs to 16 residues.

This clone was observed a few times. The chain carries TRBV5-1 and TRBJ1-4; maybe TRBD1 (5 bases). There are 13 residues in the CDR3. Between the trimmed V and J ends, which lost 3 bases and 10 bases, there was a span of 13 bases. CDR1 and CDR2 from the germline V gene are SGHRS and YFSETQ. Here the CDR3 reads CASSSQGGGKLFF. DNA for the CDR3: TGCGCCAGCAGCTCGCAGGGCGGTGGAAAACTGTTTTTT.

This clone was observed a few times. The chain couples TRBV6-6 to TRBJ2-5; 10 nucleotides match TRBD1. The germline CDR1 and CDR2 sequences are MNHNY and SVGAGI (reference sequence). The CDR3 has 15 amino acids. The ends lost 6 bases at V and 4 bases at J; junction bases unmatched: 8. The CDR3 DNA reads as TGTGCCAGCAGGGGACAGGGGTGGTTAGGAGAGACCCAGTACTTC. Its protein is CASRGQGWLGETQYF.

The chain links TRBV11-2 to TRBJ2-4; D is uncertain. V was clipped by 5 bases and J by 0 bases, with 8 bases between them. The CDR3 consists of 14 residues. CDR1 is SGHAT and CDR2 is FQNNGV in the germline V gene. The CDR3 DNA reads TGTGCCAGCAGCCTCACAGAAGCCAAAAACATTCAGTACTTC. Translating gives CASSLTEAKNIQYF.

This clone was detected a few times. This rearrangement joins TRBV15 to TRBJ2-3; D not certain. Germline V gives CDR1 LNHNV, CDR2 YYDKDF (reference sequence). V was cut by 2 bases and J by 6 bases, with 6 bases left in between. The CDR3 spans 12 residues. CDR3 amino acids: CATSRTRDTQYF. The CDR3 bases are TGTGCCACCAGCAGAACCCGGGATACGCAGTATTTT.